The 10 T cell receptor beta chains in this list originate from one sample, sequenced in a study of T cell changes during pregnancy in multiple sclerosis. Using immunoSEQ multiplex PCR, the repertoire was profiled, and TCRdb retains in-frame clones only, with some absent. Seen here are fewer than 20,000 clones, roughly 87% observed once, and the top ten hold 7.5%. Sample: CD8+ T cells from peripheral blood mononuclear cells, taken in the second trimester of pregnancy. Source of these receptors: a female donor in good health, enrolled as a control in a pregnancy study.

Comments on this clone: Other DNA variants within this sample encode the same CDR3. V and J are TRBV19 and TRBJ1-1, with TRBD1 as a possible D gene (5 bases). Trimming stripped 3 bases from V and 5 bases from J, with 10 bases between. Germline V lookup: CDR1 LNHDA, CDR2 SQIVND (reference sequence). The length of the CDR3 is 13 residues. This CDR3 is CASSIDSPTEAFF. The CDR3 DNA reads as TGTGCCAGTAGTATTGACAGTCCGACTGAAGCTTTCTTT.

V is TRBV9 and J is TRBJ2-1; 9 positions agree with TRBD2. The germline V gene encodes CDR1 SGDLS and CDR2 YYNGEE. V shed 3 bases, J shed 5 bases, and the junction held 6 bases outside the gene matches. There are 15 residues in the CDR3. CDR3 nucleotide sequence: TGTGCCAGCAGCGCCGCGGGGGGGCTGAACAATGAGCAGTTCTTC. Translated: CASSAAGGLNNEQFF.

The chain is built from TRBV25-1 and TRBJ1-2; D remains unclear. V lost 3 bases and J lost 0, with 11 bases in between. CDR3 size: 15 residues. Germline V gene sequence: CDR1 MGHDK, CDR2 SYGVNS. The CDR3 region is CASSDAEGANYGYTF. The CDR3 coding sequence is TGTGCCAGCAGTGACGCCGAGGGAGCTAACTATGGCTACACCTTC.

This clone has more than one count but fewer than ten. This chain connects TRBV10-3 to TRBJ1-1, with D possibly TRBD1 on 6 matching bases. Germline V gene lookup returns CDR1 ENHRY and CDR2 SYGVKD. The CDR3 loop spans 13 amino acids. V was clipped by 5 bases and J by 2 bases, with 9 bases between them. CDR3 in amino acids: CAISTGLNTEAFF. CDR3 coding DNA: TGTGCCATCAGTACAGGGTTAAACACTGAAGCTTTCTTT.

Here the CDR3 DNA reads TGTGCCAGCAGTATCTACAGGGAGGGGTACGAGCAGTACTTC. The encoded protein is CASSIYREGYEQYF. V gene TRBV27 combines with J gene TRBJ2-7; weak D call: TRBD2 (7 bases). V lost 5 bases, J lost 4 bases, and 15 bases lay in between. Germline V lookup: CDR1 MNHEY, CDR2 SMNVEV (reference sequence). The CDR3 consists of 14 residues.

V and J are TRBV6-6 and TRBJ2-5, with TRBD1 matching over 9 bases. This CDR3 region has 14 residues. V shed 6 bases and J 2 bases; nucleotides not matched to a gene: 4. The germline gives CDR1 MNHNY, CDR2 SVGAGI (reference sequence). The CDR3 protein is CASSPGTGQETQYF. The CDR3 DNA follows: TGTGCCAGCAGCCCCGGGACAGGGCAAGAGACCCAGTACTTC.

The V gene is TRBV28, the J gene TRBJ2-7, with D tentatively TRBD2 (5 bases). Germline V gene sequence: CDR1 MDHEN, CDR2 SYDVKM. The V and J ends lost 6 bases and 3 bases respectively, with 9 bases between them. The CDR3 sequence is 12 residues long. CDR3 sequence: CASSLRGYEQYF. In nucleotides, the CDR3 is TGTGCCAGCAGCCTTCGGGGCTACGAGCAGTACTTC.

This chain uses TRBV7-9 with TRBJ2-2; tentatively, D is TRBD1 (6 bases). This CDR3 region has 13 residues. CDR1 is SEHNR and CDR2 is FQNEAQ in the germline V gene (reference sequence). Between the trimmed V and J ends, which lost 4 bases and 6 bases, there was a span of 9 bases. This CDR3 is CASSWTVAGELFF. The CDR3 region has the DNA TGTGCCAGCAGCTGGACAGTGGCCGGGGAGCTGTTTTTT.

Here the CDR3 DNA reads TGTGCCAGCAGCTTCCAAACCTACGAGCAGTACTTC. Translating gives CASSFQTYEQYF. The chain recombines TRBV5-8 with TRBJ2-7; D gene ambiguous. The V gene lost 2 bases and the J gene lost 2 bases, with 5 bases spanning the gap. The length of the CDR3 is 12 residues. The germline V gene has CDR1 SGHTS and CDR2 YDEGEE.

The chain combines TRBV27 with TRBJ2-1; D is perhaps TRBD2 (6 bases). CDR1 is MNHEY and CDR2 is SMNVEV in the germline V gene (reference sequence). Trimming left V 5 bases short and J 6 bases short, with 20 bases between. The CDR3 is 16 amino acids. CDR3: CASSPLTTRGPNEQFF. DNA of the CDR3: TGTGCCAGCAGTCCCCTGACTACGCGGGGTCCCAATGAGCAGTTCTTC.